This T cell receptor beta chain emerged from a study of CD8+CD57+ T cells in acquired aplastic anemia. Study overall: Isolated CD4+ and CD8+ cells, once sorted, yielded DNA averaging approximately 3 ug.

This CDR3 is 18 amino acids long. Germline V CDR1 and CDR2: DFQATT, SNEGSKA (reference sequence). J was trimmed by 2 bases and V by 5 bases; bases with no gene match: 16. This clonotype occurred many times. Whoever was chosen for sequencing had shown CD8+CD57+ cell expansion by flow cytometry. None of the patients had been given any therapy when their blood was sampled. Genomic DNA constituted the template upon which TCR beta VDJ and CDR3 profiling was performed. TCRdb redid the calling of the reads with MiXCR, one entry per CDR3 protein. The profile covers around 170,000 distinct CDR3 sequences, with around half appearing a single time and roughly 2.9% taken by the ten largest.

The sequenced sample consisted of sorted CD4+, CD8+, or CD8+CD57+ T cells (not recorded which) from PBMCs. The V gene is TRBV20-1, the J gene TRBJ2-1; 9 bases are a match to TRBD2. The sequence was collected from a human donor with aplastic anemia. CDR3 in amino acids: CSASPSSGIRLAYNEQFF. The CDR3 DNA sequence: TGCAGTGCTTCGCCCTCTAGCGGGATTAGGTTGGCCTACAATGAGCAGTTCTTC.